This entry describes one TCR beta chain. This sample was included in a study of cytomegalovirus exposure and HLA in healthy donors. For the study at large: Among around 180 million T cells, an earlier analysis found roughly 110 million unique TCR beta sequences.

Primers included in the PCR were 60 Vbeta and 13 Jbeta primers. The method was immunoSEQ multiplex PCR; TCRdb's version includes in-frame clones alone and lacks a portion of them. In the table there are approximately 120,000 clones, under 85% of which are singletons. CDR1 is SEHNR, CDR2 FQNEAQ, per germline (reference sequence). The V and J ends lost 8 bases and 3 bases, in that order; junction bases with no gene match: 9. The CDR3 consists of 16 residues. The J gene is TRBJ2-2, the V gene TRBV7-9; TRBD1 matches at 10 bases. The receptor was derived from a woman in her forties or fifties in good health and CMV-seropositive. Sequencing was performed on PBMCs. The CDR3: CASSDAGTGDTGELFF. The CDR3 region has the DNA TGTGCCAGCTCGGACGCCGGGACAGGGGACACCGGGGAGCTGTTTTTT.